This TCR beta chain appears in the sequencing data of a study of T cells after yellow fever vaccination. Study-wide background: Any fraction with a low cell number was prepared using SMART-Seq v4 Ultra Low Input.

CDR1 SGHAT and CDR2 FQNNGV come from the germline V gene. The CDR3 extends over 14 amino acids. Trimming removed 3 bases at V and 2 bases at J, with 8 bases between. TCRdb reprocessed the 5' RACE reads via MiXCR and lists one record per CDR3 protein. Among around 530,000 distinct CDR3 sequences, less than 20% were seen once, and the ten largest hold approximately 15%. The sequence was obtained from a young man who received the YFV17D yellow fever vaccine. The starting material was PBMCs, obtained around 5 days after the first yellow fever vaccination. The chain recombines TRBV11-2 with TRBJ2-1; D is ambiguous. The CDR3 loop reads CASSFLVAYNEQFF. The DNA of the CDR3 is TGTGCCAGCAGCTTCCTAGTCGCCTACAATGAGCAGTTCTTC.